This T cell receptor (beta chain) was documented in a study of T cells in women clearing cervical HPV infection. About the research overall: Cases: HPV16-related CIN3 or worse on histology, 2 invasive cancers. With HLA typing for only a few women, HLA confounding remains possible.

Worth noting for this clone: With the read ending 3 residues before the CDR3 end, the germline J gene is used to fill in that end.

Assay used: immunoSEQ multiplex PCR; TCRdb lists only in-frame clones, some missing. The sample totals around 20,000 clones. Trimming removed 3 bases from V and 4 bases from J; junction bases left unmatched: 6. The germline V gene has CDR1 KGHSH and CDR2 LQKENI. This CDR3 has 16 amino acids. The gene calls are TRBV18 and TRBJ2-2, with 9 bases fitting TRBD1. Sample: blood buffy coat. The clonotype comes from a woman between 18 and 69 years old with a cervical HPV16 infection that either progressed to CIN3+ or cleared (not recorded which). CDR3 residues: CASSPSQGAATGELFF. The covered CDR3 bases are TGTGCCAGCTCACCTTCACAGGGGGCTGCCACCGGGGAG. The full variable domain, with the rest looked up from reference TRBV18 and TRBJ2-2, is NAGVMQNPRHLVRRRGQEARLRCSPMKGHSHVYWYRQLPEEGLKFMVYLQKENIIDESGMPKERFSAEFPKEGPSILRIQQVVRGDSAAYFCASSPSQGAATGELFFGEGSRLTVL.